This T cell receptor beta chain was captured in a study of early T cells in non-severe SARS-CoV-2 infection. Study-wide background: Unpaired chains resulted from sequencing bulk RNA of unsorted whole blood. Points from the study as a whole: In VDJdb matching, anti-spike CD8 responses were favored while private and CD4 specificities went missing.

Unique molecular identifiers (one per individual cDNA molecule) were attached. TCRdb re-called the 5' RACE reads through MiXCR, storing one row per CDR3 protein. Of some 90,000 distinct CDR3 sequences in the sample, under 15% are singletons; the top ten hold 4.5% to 7%. The CDR3 covers 13 residues. The V end was cut by 3 bases, the J end by 10 bases, with 10 bases between. Germline assignment: CDR1 WSHSY and CDR2 SAAADI. Concerning this clonotype: The target antigen is unknown.

The gene calls are TRBV10-2 and TRBJ1-6; D is possibly TRBD1 (6 bases). The receptor's source is an adult who was a healthcare worker with PCR-confirmed SARS-CoV-2 infection or an uninfected control (not recorded which). Sequencing was performed on whole blood. The CDR3, as DNA: TGCGCCAGCAGTGACAGGGGAGGCTCACCCCTCCACTTT. Protein: CASSDRGGSPLHF.